This T cell receptor (beta chain) is drawn from a study of cytomegalovirus exposure and HLA in healthy donors. Findings of the study overall: Analyzed later, association rates of TCRs varied across HLA loci, with DRB1 most and HLA-C fewest.

Germline V gene data show CDR1 as LGHNA and CDR2 as YSLEER. This CDR3 is built from 14 residues. After removal of 4 bases from V and 8 bases from J, the junction contained 2 bases not matched to a gene. This PCR relied on a set of 60 Vbeta primers and 13 Jbeta primers. The data were produced by immunoSEQ multiplex PCR, yet TCRdb's version contains in-frame clones alone and is incomplete. The sample holds about 160,000 clones, approximately 77% seen once. As concerns this clone: Its specificity is unknown.

Source material: PBMCs. The clonotype comes from a man aged 25-45 years in good health and CMV-seropositive. This chain links TRBV4-3 with TRBJ1-6; 10 bases align to TRBD1. The CDR3 here is CASSPTGGDSPLHF. The DNA of the CDR3 is TGCGCCAGCAGCCCGACAGGGGGCGATTCACCCCTCCACTTT.